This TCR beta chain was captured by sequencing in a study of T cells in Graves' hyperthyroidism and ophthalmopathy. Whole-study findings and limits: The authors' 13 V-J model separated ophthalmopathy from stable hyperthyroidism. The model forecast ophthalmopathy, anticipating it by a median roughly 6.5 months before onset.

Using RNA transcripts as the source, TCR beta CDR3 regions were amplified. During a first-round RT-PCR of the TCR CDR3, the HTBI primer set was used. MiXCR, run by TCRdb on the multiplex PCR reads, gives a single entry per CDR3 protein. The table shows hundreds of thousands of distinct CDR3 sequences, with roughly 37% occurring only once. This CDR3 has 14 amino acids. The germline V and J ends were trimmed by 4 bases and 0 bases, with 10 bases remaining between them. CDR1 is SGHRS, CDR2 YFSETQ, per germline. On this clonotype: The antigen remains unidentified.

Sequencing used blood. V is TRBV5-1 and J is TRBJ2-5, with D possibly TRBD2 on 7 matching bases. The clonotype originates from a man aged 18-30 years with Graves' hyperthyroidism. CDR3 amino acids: CASSTGTNQETQYF. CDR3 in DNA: TGCGCCAGCAGCACAGGGACTAACCAAGAGACCCAGTACTTC.